This record covers a single T cell receptor beta chain. Its target is unknown. Produced via immunoSEQ multiplex PCR; TCRdb's table is partial and in-frame only. The sample has fewer than 65,000 clones, about nine tenths seen once; the top ten hold under 20%. These data are taken from a study of OX40 agonist ivuxolimab in advanced cancers. For the study at large: Past anti-PD-1, anti-PD-L1 or anti-CTLA-4 therapy was accepted, and roughly 42% had received some.

Germline V gives CDR1 SGHVS, CDR2 FQNEAQ. CDR3 size: 12 residues. The V end was cut by 0 bases, the J end by 4 bases, with 3 bases between. The study's findings and limits: Expanded clones tended on average to be more numerous among CD8+ T cells than CD4+. Clonal expansion was seen in CD4+ and CD8+ blood T cells by week 6 at 0.1 to 3.0 mg/kg.

Systemic immunosuppression or autoimmune disease history was grounds to exclude patients. The specimen was CD4+ or CD8+ T cells sorted from blood, collected in a trial of the OX40 agonist ivuxolimab. V usage is TRBV7-8 and J usage is TRBJ1-2; D gene unclear. The source is an adult with an advanced solid tumor such as melanoma, head and neck, liver or kidney cancer. The CDR3 sequence is CASSLALYGYTF. CDR3 bases: TGTGCCAGCAGCTTAGCCCTCTATGGCTACACCTTC.